This T cell receptor (beta chain) was profiled in a study of T cell clusters in autoimmune cytopenias. Study results and limitations: No experiment has yet validated the function of the T cell clusters defined in silico. Primary autoimmune cytopenia patients appeared to lack physiological T cell clusters present in healthy donors.

This CDR3 region has 16 residues. The germline gives CDR1 MNHNS, CDR2 SASEGT. TRB was amplified from about 250 ng of peripheral blood genomic DNA per sample. TRB was amplified by touch-down multiplex PCR, primer pools A and B combined. No DNA is given; TCRdb re-called the multiplex PCR reads and lists each CDR3 protein once. This listing includes about 5,000 distinct CDR3 sequences. Comments on this clonotype: The antigen is not known.

The same specimen was also included in a second study, on T cell repertoires in aging, cancer and after chemotherapy. That publication notes: Chronic lymphocytic leukemia patients on fludarabine- or bendamustine-based regimens gave paired samples before and after chemotherapy. In each cancer cohort, median generation probability increased across chemotherapy, suggesting thymic output rebounded.

Sequencing used peripheral blood. The chain carries TRBV6-1 and TRBJ1-2; the D call from TCRdb, TRBD1, cannot be confirmed without DNA. The sequence derives from a human donor with chronic lymphocytic leukemia. The donor label of this sample is uncertain. CDR3 sequence: CASRPPPQQGTYGYTF.